This TCR beta chain appears in the sequencing data of a study of tumour-infiltrating T cells in Burkitt lymphoma. Across the whole study: Repertoire clonality predicted overall and progression-free survival.

Some clones are missing from TCRdb's copy, which holds only in-frame ones; the method was immunoSEQ multiplex PCR. Here the sample spans 14,000 or so clones, about 30% being singletons. The sequence was collected from a human donor with diffuse large B-cell lymphoma. Sequencing was done on a sample of tumor tissue.

This chain's CDR3 is CASSARDYTSEQYF. The CDR3 bases are TGTGCCAGCAGCGCCCGGGACTACACTTCCGAGCAGTACTTC. J is TRBJ2-7 and V is TRBV9; 7 bases align to TRBD2. Per the germline V gene, CDR1 is SGDLS and CDR2 is YYNGEE. Losses at the gene ends were 3 bases for V and 6 bases for J; bases not matched to a gene: 9. The CDR3 is 14 amino acids.